The sequence of this T cell receptor (beta chain) was determined in a study of cytomegalovirus exposure and HLA in healthy donors. At the level of the study: Earlier sequencing of about 179 million T cells yielded 95 million to 120 million unique TCR beta sequences.

The study's findings and limits: Apart from CMV serostatus, no immune exposure information was available.

Regarding this clone: The antigen remains undetermined.

PCR was performed using 60 Vbeta and 13 Jbeta primers. The method was immunoSEQ multiplex PCR; TCRdb's version includes in-frame clones alone and lacks a portion of them. The sample records approximately 82,000 clones, 10% being singletons. The germline gives CDR1 SGHVS, CDR2 FNYEAQ. V was shortened by 1 base and J by 0 bases, with 7 bases between the two germline ends. The CDR3 has 16 residues. The chain is built from TRBV7-6 and TRBJ2-6; the D is unclear. The sample was PBMCs. The sequence derives from a man between 60 and 75 years old in good health and CMV-seropositive. In nucleotides, the CDR3 is TGTGCCAGCAGCTTAGTGCGAACCTCTGGGGCCAACGTCCTGACTTTC. This translates into CASSLVRTSGANVLTF.